A selection of T cell receptor beta chains follows, all from one sample in a study of breast tumors, draining lymph nodes, adjacent tissues. Each CDR3 protein gets one entry after TCRdb re-called the multiplex PCR reads with MiXCR. Of around 110,000 distinct CDR3 sequences listed, roughly 29% are singletons. The sequencing sample was made of axillary lymph node tissue. These receptor sequences come from a female donor with breast cancer. Some clones in this sample may be carry-over from other donors' samples. CDR3s include the opening cysteine and the closing phenylalanine or tryptophan. Fields, in order: D gene, V gene, clone size, J gene, CDR3 DNA, CDR3 protein. D genes are given only for firm matches. A row's size may be missing; if present it is once, few, many or a size class.

-	TRBV5-4	many	TRBJ2-3	TGTGCCAGCAGCAAGGACGCGGTTAGCACAGATACGCAGTATTTT	CASSKDAVSTDTQYF
TRBD2	TRBV6-5	many	TRBJ2-2	TGTGCCAGCAGTTACACGTTAGCGGGGGGGCAGAGGGAGCTGTTTTTT	CASSYTLAGGQRELFF
-	TRBV7-2	many	TRBJ2-7	TGTGCCAGCAGCTTAGGACTAGAAAGGTACGAGCAGTACTTC	CASSLGLERYEQYF
-	TRBV6-2/TRBV6-3	-	TRBJ2-1	TGTGCCAGCACGTTACTACCCAATGGGCAGTTCTTC	CASTLLPNGQFF
-	TRBV19	many	TRBJ1-5	TGTGCCAGTAGTAATCAGCCTAATAGCAATCAGCCCCAGCATTTT	CASSNQPNSNQPQHF
-	TRBV9	many	TRBJ1-4	TGTGCCAGCAGCGTCTCCCCAGCCGCAACTAATGAAAAACTGTTTTTT	CASSVSPAATNEKLFF
-	TRBV27	many	TRBJ1-6	TGTGCCAGCAGTTTATCAGGGCTGATTAATTCACCCCTCCACTTT	CASSLSGLINSPLHF
-	TRBV20-1	few	TRBJ2-6	TGCAGTGCTACCGAAACCCCTGGGGCCACCGTCCTGACTTTC	CSATETPGATVLTF
-	TRBV5-4	-	TRBJ1-2	-	CDSSFYICSARDSQDIDGYTF
TRBD2	TRBV7-2	once	TRBJ2-3	TGTGCCAGCAGCCCGAGGGTGTCTAGCGGGGAGGTAGATACGCAGTATTTT	CASSPRVSSGEVDTQYF
TRBD1	TRBV5-1	many	TRBJ2-4	TGCGCCAGCAGCTTGGGGCTAGGGGGCTTAAACATTCAGTACTTC	CASSLGLGGLNIQYF
-	TRBV7-9	-	TRBJ1-1	TGTGCCAGCAGCTTAGAGAGAGGCACTGAAGCTTTCTTT	CASSLERGTEAFF
TRBD1	TRBV20-1	once	TRBJ1-5	TGCAGTGCCGCCAGGACAGGTACCTACGAGCAGCCCCAGCATTTT	CSAARTGTYEQPQHF
TRBD2	TRBV7-3	many	TRBJ2-3	TGTGCCAGCAGCTTCGGAGCGGGGGGTAACACAGATACGCAGTATTTT	CASSFGAGGNTDTQYF
TRBD1	TRBV4-1	many	TRBJ2-1	TGCGCCAGCAGCCCTGGGACAGCAACTTCTGATGAGCAGTTCTTC	CASSPGTATSDEQFF
-	TRBV5-4	few	TRBJ2-4	TGTGCCAGCAGCTTGAGAGGTCCCGGGACGGCCAAAAACATTCAGTACTTC	CASSLRGPGTAKNIQYF
-	TRBV19	many	TRBJ2-2	TGTGCCAGTAACTACAACTTCGCGAACACCGGGGAGCTGTTTTTT	CASNYNFANTGELFF
-	TRBV19	many	TRBJ1-5	TGTGCCAGTACCGAAGAGGGGTTCGGCAATCAGCCCCAGCATTTT	CASTEEGFGNQPQHF
-	TRBV9	many	TRBJ1-6	TGTGCCAGCAGCGTAGAGCAGTCCGCCTCACCCCTCCACTTT	CASSVEQSASPLHF
-	TRBV20-1	many	TRBJ1-2	TGCAGTGCTACTGGGGATGGCTACACCTTC	CSATGDGYTF
-	TRBV7-9	few	TRBJ1-1	TGTGCCAGCAGCTCGCACTCATCCCGAGCTTTCTTT	CASSSHSSRAFF
-	TRBV25-1	many	TRBJ1-6	TGTGCCAGCAGTGAATCCCCACTAAGTTCGCTCCTCCACTTT	CASSESPLSSLLHF
-	TRBV4-3	many	TRBJ2-5	TGCGCCAGCAGCCAAGACAGTCAAGAGACCCAGTACTTC	CASSQDSQETQYF
-	TRBV19	many	TRBJ2-7	TGTGCCAGCCGTATATCTCCCAACCCTCTCGGGATCTACGAGCAGTACTTC	CASRISPNPLGIYEQYF
TRBD1	TRBV12-3/TRBV12-4	few	TRBJ1-1	TGTGCCAGCAGTTTACGAGGGACAGGGAACACTGAAGCTTTCTTT	CASSLRGTGNTEAFF